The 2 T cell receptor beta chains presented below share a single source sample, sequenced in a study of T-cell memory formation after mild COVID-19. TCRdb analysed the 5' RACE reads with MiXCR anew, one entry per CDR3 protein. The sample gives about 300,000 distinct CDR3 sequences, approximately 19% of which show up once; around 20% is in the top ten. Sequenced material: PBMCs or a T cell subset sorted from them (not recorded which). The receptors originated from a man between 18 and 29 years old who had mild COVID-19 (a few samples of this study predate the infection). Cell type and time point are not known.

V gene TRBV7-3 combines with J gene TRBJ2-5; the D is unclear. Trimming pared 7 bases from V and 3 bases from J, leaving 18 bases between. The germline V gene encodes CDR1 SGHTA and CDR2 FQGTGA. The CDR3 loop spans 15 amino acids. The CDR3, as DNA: TGTGCCAGCATCCCCCCCGCAGCCCGGAAAGAGACCCAGTACTTC. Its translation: CASIPPAARKETQYF.

The CDR3 bases are TGTGCCAGCAGCCAGGCCTCATGGACCCAGTACTTC. Its translation is CASSQASWTQYF. V usage is TRBV12-3 or TRBV12-4 and J usage is TRBJ2-5; D ambiguous. With 6 bases removed from V and 7 bases from J, the gap between germline ends came to 12 bases. This CDR3 comprises 12 residues.